This T cell receptor beta chain was obtained from a study of identifying expanded T cells in peripheral blood. As concerns this clone: This likely reflects a read error, since a far larger clone is one base away.

TCRdb's table, derived via immunoSEQ multiplex PCR, lists solely in-frame clones and lacks some. The repertoire holds more than 80,000 clones, with around 89% as singletons. Healthy donors had no documented immune events, such as infections, while sampled. CDR3 size: 16 residues. CDR1 and CDR2 from the germline V gene are SEHNR and FQNEAQ (reference sequence). The sequenced material came from blood. The genes are TRBV7-9 and TRBJ2-7, with 10 bases lining up with TRBD2. The DNA end lines up better with TRBJ2-1; the J call may be wrong. The sequence was obtained from a person aged 18 to 75 in good health. CDR3 nucleotides: TGTGCCAGCAGTGAATTAGTAGCGGGGGGCCCCTACGAGCAGTTCTTC. Amino acids: CASSELVAGGPYEQFF.